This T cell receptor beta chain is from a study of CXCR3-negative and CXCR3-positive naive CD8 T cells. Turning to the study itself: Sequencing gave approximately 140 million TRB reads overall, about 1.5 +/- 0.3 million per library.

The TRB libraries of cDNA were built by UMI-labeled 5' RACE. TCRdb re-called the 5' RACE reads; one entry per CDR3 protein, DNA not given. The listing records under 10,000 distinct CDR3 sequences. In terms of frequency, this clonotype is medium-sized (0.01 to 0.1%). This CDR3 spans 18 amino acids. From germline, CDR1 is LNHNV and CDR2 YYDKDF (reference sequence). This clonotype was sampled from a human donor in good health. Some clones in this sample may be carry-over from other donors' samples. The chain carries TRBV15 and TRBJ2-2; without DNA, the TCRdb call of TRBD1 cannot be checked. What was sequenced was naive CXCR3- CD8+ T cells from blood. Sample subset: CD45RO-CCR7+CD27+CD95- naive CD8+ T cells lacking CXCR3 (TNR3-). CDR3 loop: CATSRGRTGRADTGELFF.